Presented here are 11 T cell receptor beta chains from one specimen sequenced in a study of cytomegalovirus exposure and HLA in healthy donors. The PCR made use of 60 Vbeta and 13 Jbeta primers. Produced via immunoSEQ multiplex PCR; TCRdb's table is partial and in-frame only. Its table lists some 120,000 clones. Sequenced sample: PBMCs. The receptors come from a man between 18 and 29 years old in good health and CMV-seronegative.

The CDR3 DNA follows: TGCAGCGTTGAAGGGGGGACAGGCTATGGCTACACCTTC. Residues: CSVEGGTGYGYTF. The chain links TRBV29-1 to TRBJ1-2; TRBD1 agrees at 8 bases. Unmatched junction bases numbered 2, after V lost 1 base and J lost 4 bases. The CDR3 totals 13 residues. Germline V gene sequence: CDR1 SQVTM, CDR2 ANQGSEA.

The chain is built from TRBV6-5 and TRBJ2-7; no definite D call. The V end lost 7 bases, the J end lost 3 bases, and 7 bases lay between the germline ends. This CDR3 is 11 amino acids long. Germline loops: CDR1 MNHEY, CDR2 SVGAGI. In DNA, the CDR3 is TGTGCCAGCACCAGTCTCTACGAGCAGTACTTC. It yields the protein CASTSLYEQYF.

CDR3 sequence (DNA): TGTGCCAGCAGCTTGGTAGGGACAGGAGGAGAAGCTTTCTTT. It specifies CASSLVGTGGEAFF. The chain employs TRBV5-4 and TRBJ1-1; 8 bases match TRBD1. In germline, CDR1 is SGHNT, CDR2 YYREEE (reference sequence). Germline trimming cut 0 bases from V and 8 bases from J; bases unmatched to any gene: 6. CDR3 length equals 14 residues.

This chain connects TRBV5-1 to TRBJ1-1; possibly TRBD1 for D (6 bases). Germline-derived CDR1 and CDR2 are SGHRS and YFSETQ. V lost 3 bases and J lost 1, with 13 bases in between. The CDR3 is made up of 15 amino acids. Here the CDR3 DNA reads TGCGCCAGCAGCTATGCCAGGGGAAGGAACACTGAAGCTTTCTTT. This sequence encodes CASSYARGRNTEAFF.

The chain employs TRBV10-3 and TRBJ1-6, with TRBD1 as a possible D gene (6 bases). Germline V gene sequence: CDR1 ENHRY, CDR2 SYGVKD. V shed 6 bases and J shed 8 bases, with 11 bases lying between them. This CDR3 region has 13 residues. The CDR3 DNA is TGTGCCATCAGGTCGGGGGGCGATTCACCCCTCCACTTT. Its protein product is CAIRSGGDSPLHF.

V is TRBV11-2 and J is TRBJ2-7; TRBD1 matches at 8 bases. V trimming: 4 bases; J trimming: 7 bases; junction bases outside the gene matches: 15. The CDR3 is 16 amino acids. Germline V lookup: CDR1 SGHAT, CDR2 FQNNGV. For the CDR3, the DNA is TGTGCCAGCAGCTCCCCCGCGGCAGGGGGCTTATGGGAGCAGTACTTC. It specifies CASSSPAAGGLWEQYF.

The chain couples TRBV5-1 to TRBJ2-1, with 7 nucleotides matching TRBD2. The CDR3 runs to 14 residues. V shed 2 bases, J shed 3 bases, and the junction held 2 bases outside the gene matches. CDR1 and CDR2 from the germline V gene are SGHRS and YFSETQ. In DNA, the CDR3 is TGCGCCAGCAGCTTTGGGGGGGGCTACAATGAGCAGTTCTTC. It specifies CASSFGGGYNEQFF.

V is TRBV7-9 and J is TRBJ1-2; maybe TRBD1 (6 bases). The CDR3 covers 13 residues. Trimming left V 1 base short and J 8 bases short, with 11 bases between. Germline lookup yields CDR1 SEHNR and CDR2 FQNEAQ (reference sequence). The CDR3 DNA reads TGTGCCAGCAGCTTAGTAGGGGGTAGAGGCTACACCTTC. Its translation: CASSLVGGRGYTF.

J is TRBJ2-7 and V is TRBV7-9; possible D gene TRBD1, 6 bases. There are 14 residues in the CDR3. The germline CDR1 and CDR2 sequences are SEHNR and FQNEAQ (reference sequence). V gave up 3 bases and J gave up 6 bases, with 15 bases separating them. The CDR3 here is CASSFSGDVGEQYF. As DNA, the CDR3 is TGTGCCAGCAGCTTTTCAGGGGACGTGGGCGAGCAGTACTTC.

The chain joins TRBV4-1 to TRBJ1-2, with D tentatively TRBD1 (6 bases). V was pared by 4 bases and J by 9 bases, with 21 bases between. The CDR3 runs to 15 residues. The germline V gene encodes CDR1 MGHRA and CDR2 YSYEKL. The CDR3 DNA is TGCGCCAGCAGCCCCCCAGGTACCAGGGGATATCGCTACACCTTC. Its translation: CASSPPGTRGYRYTF.

J is TRBJ1-2 and V is TRBV9; D is perhaps TRBD1 (5 bases). From germline, CDR1 is SGDLS and CDR2 YYNGEE. This CDR3 contains 17 residues. The germline V and J ends were trimmed by 4 bases and 3 bases, with 22 bases remaining between them. This CDR3 is CASSILSTVDRYYGYTF. The CDR3 bases are TGTGCCAGCAGCATCCTTTCGACAGTAGACCGATACTATGGCTACACCTTC.